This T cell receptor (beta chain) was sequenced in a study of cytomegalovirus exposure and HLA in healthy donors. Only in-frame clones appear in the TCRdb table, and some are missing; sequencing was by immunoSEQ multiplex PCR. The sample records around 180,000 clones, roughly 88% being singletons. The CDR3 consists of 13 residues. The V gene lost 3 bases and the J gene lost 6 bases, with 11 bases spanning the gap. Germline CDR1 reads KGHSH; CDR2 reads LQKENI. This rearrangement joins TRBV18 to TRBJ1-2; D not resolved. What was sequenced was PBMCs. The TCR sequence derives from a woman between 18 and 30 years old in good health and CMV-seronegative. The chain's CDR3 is CASSPGEGHGYTF. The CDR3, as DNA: TGTGCCAGCTCACCCGGGGAGGGTCATGGCTACACCTTC.